This T cell receptor beta chain was obtained from a study of blood T cell repertoires in COVID-19. Across the whole study: Sources were T cells, B-cell-depleted T cells, or PBMCs; the material itself was cDNA or gDNA.

Repertoires were generated with immunoSEQ multiplex PCR, while TCRdb's copy carries only in-frame clones and drops some. Here the sample spans about 65,000 clones, about 76% being singletons. Details on this clone: One junction end does not reproduce the germline sequence, and a read error may be involved. Within the sample, other DNA sequences also encode this same CDR3.

The CDR3 sequence is 19 residues long. Germline CDR1 and CDR2: MNHGY and SAAAGT. The receptor was derived from a human donor in a cohort sampled during active COVID-19. This chain uses TRBV6-8 with TRBJ2-3, with TRBD2 identical over 15 bases. The sample comprised peripheral blood. CDR3 residues: CASRGLAGGPESAPGTQYF. CDR3 in DNA: TGTGCTAGCAGAGGACTAGCGGGAGGGCCGGAATCTGCGCCGGGTACGCAGTATTTT.